One and the same sample provided the 22 T cell receptor beta chains below, sequenced in a study of shared clonotypes between healthy human individuals. Terminally differentiated effector memory CD45RA+ cells were excluded from the naive CD8 cells, which were CD45RO-negative and positively selected for CCR7. The data were produced by immunoSEQ multiplex PCR, yet TCRdb's version contains in-frame clones alone and is incomplete. The sample includes about 600,000 clones, nearly 97% of them seen just once. Specimen: naive CD8+ T cells sorted from blood. The origin of the receptors is a woman aged 25 to 39 in good health.

This chain uses TRBV5-8 with TRBJ1-1; possibly TRBD1 for D (6 bases). Germline CDR1 reads SGHTS; CDR2 reads YDEGEE. Trimming took off 0 bases at V and 6 bases at J, with 12 bases between the two ends. The CDR3 sequence is 14 residues long. The chain's CDR3 is CASSLGTGLAEAFF. The CDR3 DNA is TGTGCCAGCAGCTTGGGTACAGGGCTGGCTGAAGCTTTCTTT. Full variable domain (missing parts from reference TRBV5-8 and TRBJ1-1): EAGVTQSPTHLIKTRGQQATLRCSPISGHTSVYWYQQALGLGLQFLLWYDEGEERNRGNFPPRFSGRQFPNYSSELNVNALELEDSALYLCASSLGTGLAEAFFGQGTRLTVV.

This chain joins TRBV2 and TRBJ2-4, with 8 bases matching TRBD1. Germline V gene sequence: CDR1 SNHLY, CDR2 FYNNEI. V shed 4 bases, J shed 0 bases, and the junction held 5 bases outside the gene matches. CDR3 length: 16 residues. CDR3: CASSGGQGLAKNIQYF. The CDR3 bases are TGTGCCAGCAGTGGCGGACAGGGCCTAGCCAAAAACATTCAGTACTTC.

The J gene is TRBJ2-1, the V gene TRBV28, with 10 bases aligning to TRBD2. This CDR3 region has 15 residues. Germline CDR1 and CDR2: MDHEN and SYDVKM. V lost 2 bases and J lost 8; bases outside the gene matches: 6. CDR3 in amino acids: CASSLEREGPDEQFF. In DNA form, the CDR3 reads TGTGCCAGCAGTTTAGAGCGGGAGGGCCCCGATGAGCAGTTCTTC.

This chain joins TRBV13 and TRBJ2-7; D call uncertain. CDR1 and CDR2 from the germline V gene are PRHDT and FYEKMQ (reference sequence). V lost 5 bases, J lost 3 bases, and 14 bases lay in between. The CDR3 consists of 14 residues. In DNA, the CDR3 is TGTGCCAGCAGCGGGCCAGCTCCCAACTACGAGCAGTACTTC. Its translation is CASSGPAPNYEQYF.

The rearrangement joins TRBV27 to TRBJ2-7; 8 bases fit TRBD2. CDR3 length: 16 residues. CDR1 is MNHEY, CDR2 SMNVEV, per germline (reference sequence). Trimming removed 8 bases from V and 4 bases from J; junction bases left unmatched: 16. As DNA, the CDR3 is TGTGCCAGCCTACCGATGGCGGGGGGTAAATGGTACGAGCAGTACTTC. Translation: CASLPMAGGKWYEQYF.

The chain uses TRBV14 and TRBJ2-7, with a weak D call TRBD2 (5 bases). V was clipped by 3 bases and J by 6 bases, with 18 bases between them. This CDR3 has 15 amino acids. From germline, CDR1 is SGHDN and CDR2 FVKESK. The CDR3 coding sequence is TGTGCCAGCAGCCATCGACTATCGACTTCGGGCGAGCAGTACTTC. Its translation: CASSHRLSTSGEQYF.

This chain joins TRBV5-1 and TRBJ2-1, with TRBD1 identical over 9 bases. This CDR3 is 14 amino acids long. Germline V gene lookup returns CDR1 SGHRS and CDR2 YFSETQ. V was pared by 5 bases and J by 1 base, with 1 base of the junction left unmatched. The CDR3 region is CASRGTGSYNEQFF. The DNA of the CDR3 is TGCGCCAGCAGGGGGACAGGGTCCTACAATGAGCAGTTCTTC.

This clone was seen once. This chain connects TRBV30 to TRBJ1-4, with D perhaps TRBD1 (5 bases). The CDR3 loop spans 15 amino acids. The V end lost 0 bases, the J end lost 5 bases, and 13 bases lay between the germline ends. Germline CDR1 GTSNPN, CDR2 SVGIG (reference sequence). CDR3 DNA sequence: TGTGCCTGGAGTGTAGGGGAGGGGATGAATGAAAAACTGTTTTTT. It is translated as CAWSVGEGMNEKLFF. The variable domain in full, completed from reference TRBV30 and TRBJ1-4, reads SQTIHQWPATLVQPVGSPLSLECTVEGTSNPNLYWYRQAAGRGLQLLFYSVGIGQISSEVPQNLSASRPQDRQFILSSKKLLLSDSGFYLCAWSVGEGMNEKLFFGSGTQLSVL.

A word on this clone: The sample holds other DNA sequences that translate to the same CDR3. The chain carries TRBV28 and TRBJ2-1; D gene uncertain. Germline V gives CDR1 MDHEN, CDR2 SYDVKM. CDR3 length equals 11 residues. Trimming shortened V by 4 bases and J by 7 bases, and 5 bases separated the two germline ends. The CDR3 sequence is CASSWGNEQFF. In DNA, the CDR3 is TGTGCCAGCAGTTGGGGTAATGAGCAGTTCTTC.

This rearrangement joins TRBV19 to TRBJ2-2; 10 positions agree with TRBD2. The CDR3 loop spans 14 amino acids. Unmatched junction bases numbered 4, after V lost 3 bases and J lost 9 bases. The V gene's germline CDR1 is LNHDA and CDR2 SQIVND (reference sequence). CDR3 DNA: TGTGCCAGTAGTATTCCTAGCGGGAGTCGGGAGCTGTTTTTT. It translates to CASSIPSGSRELFF.

The chain couples TRBV9 to TRBJ2-3; the D is unclear. V was cut by 3 bases and J by 0 bases, with 5 bases left in between. Germline CDR1 reads SGDLS; CDR2 reads YYNGEE. This CDR3 comprises 13 residues. In DNA form, the CDR3 reads TGTGCCAGCAGCGGGTATAGCACAGATACGCAGTATTTT. This sequence encodes CASSGYSTDTQYF.

The count of this clone is one. V and J are TRBV21-1 and TRBJ2-1. TRBV21-1 corresponds to a pseudogene. CDR3 length: 17 residues. The CDR3 nucleotides read TGTGCCAGCAGCAAAGAAGGAAGCCAGAGCTCCTACAATGAGCAGTTCTTC. This codes for CASSKEGSQSSYNEQFF.

This chain joins TRBV27 and TRBJ2-7; the D gene is possibly TRBD2 (5 bases). The CDR3 has 13 amino acids. CDR1 is MNHEY, CDR2 SMNVEV, per germline (reference sequence). V was cut by 8 bases and J by 3 bases, with 14 bases left in between. As DNA, the CDR3 is TGTGCCAGCGGCCCGGGAAGGCTCTACGAGCAGTACTTC. It codes for CASGPGRLYEQYF.

The V gene is TRBV7-9, the J gene TRBJ2-7, with 7 bases identical to TRBD1. The germline V gene encodes CDR1 SEHNR and CDR2 FQNEAQ (reference sequence). The CDR3 spans 12 residues. J lost 3 bases, V lost 10 bases, and 6 bases had no gene match. This CDR3 reads CAISGQNYEQYF. The CDR3 DNA reads as TGTGCCATCTCGGGACAGAACTACGAGCAGTACTTC.

V gene TRBV5-1 combines with J gene TRBJ2-1; 9 bases align to TRBD2. The CDR3 contains 15 residues. V dropped 2 bases and J dropped 2; count of bases not matched to a gene: 2. The germline CDR1 and CDR2 sequences are SGHRS and YFSETQ. CDR3 residues: CASSFAGGPYNEQFF. The CDR3 DNA is TGCGCCAGCAGCTTCGCGGGAGGGCCCTACAATGAGCAGTTCTTC.

The chain recombines TRBV5-4 with TRBJ1-3; weak D call: TRBD1 (5 bases). The V and J ends lost 0 bases and 1 base respectively, with 8 bases between them. Looked up from germline, CDR1 is SGHNT and CDR2 is YYREEE (reference sequence). This CDR3 is 15 amino acids long. CDR3 residues: CASSLDRSSGNTIYF. Written as DNA, the CDR3 is TGTGCCAGCAGCTTGGACAGGAGTTCTGGAAACACCATATATTTT.

The chain recombines TRBV11-2 with TRBJ1-4, with D tentatively TRBD1 (6 bases). Germline loops: CDR1 SGHAT, CDR2 FQNNGV. The CDR3 is 17 amino acids. Trimming pared 4 bases from V and 3 bases from J, leaving 18 bases between. For the CDR3, the DNA is TGTGCCAGCAGCTCCCGGGGGGGGCAGCTCGCTAATGAAAAACTGTTTTTT. Protein: CASSSRGGQLANEKLFF.

J is TRBJ2-7 and V is TRBV11-2, with 9 bases aligning to TRBD2. Germline values: CDR1 SGHAT, CDR2 FQNNGV. V lost 1 base, J lost 3 bases, and 7 bases stayed unmatched. The CDR3 covers 16 residues. The CDR3 DNA reads as TGTGCCAGCAGCTTAGGGCCCCCAGCGGGAGGCTACGAGCAGTACTTC. This codes for CASSLGPPAGGYEQYF.

V and J are TRBV28 and TRBJ1-1, with D hard to call. CDR1 is MDHEN and CDR2 is SYDVKM in the germline V gene. The V end was cut by 6 bases, the J end by 4 bases, with 6 bases between. CDR3 size: 11 residues. The CDR3 coding sequence is TGTGCCAGCAGAGCTGTCACTGAAGCTTTCTTT. The encoded protein is CASRAVTEAFF. Looking up the rest from reference TRBV28 and TRBJ1-1 gives the full variable domain: DVKVTQSSRYLVKRTGEKVFLECVQDMDHENMFWYRQDPGLGLRLIYFSYDVKMKEKGDIPEGYSVSREKKERFSLILESASTNQTSMYLCASRAVTEAFFGQGTRLTVV.

The V and J genes are TRBV30 and TRBJ2-3; D gene ambiguous. CDR3 length equals 11 residues. CDR1 is GTSNPN, CDR2 SVGIG, per germline (reference sequence). V dropped 3 bases and J dropped 0 bases, with 1 base sitting between them. CDR3 nucleotide sequence: TGTGCCTGGAGGAGCACAGATACGCAGTATTTT. Amino acid sequence: CAWRSTDTQYF.

This chain joins TRBV28 and TRBJ2-7; 10 bases fit TRBD2. V lost 7 bases to trimming and J lost 4 bases; unmatched junction nucleotides: 7. Germline CDR1 MDHEN, CDR2 SYDVKM. The CDR3 loop spans 14 amino acids. CDR3 bases: TGTGCCAGCACTTCTAGCGGGAGTAGTTACGAGCAGTACTTC. Protein sequence: CASTSSGSSYEQYF.

CDR3 loop: CASSLGTSGNTIYF. CDR3 coding DNA: TGTGCCAGCAGCTTGGGTACAAGTGGAAACACCATATATTTT. The chain joins TRBV5-6 to TRBJ1-3; no definite D call. Deletions cut 0 bases from V and 3 bases from J, with 7 bases between. The germline V gene encodes CDR1 SGHDT and CDR2 YYEEEE. This CDR3 has 14 residues.